Following are 26 T cell receptor beta chains from one sample sequenced in a study of shared clonotypes between healthy human individuals. Generated by immunoSEQ multiplex PCR, the TCRdb table keeps only in-frame clones and is missing some. The sample consists of approximately 2,000,000 clones, around 93% of them appearing once. The naive CD8 fraction comprised CD45RO-negative cells positively selected for CCR7 and excluded terminally differentiated effector memory CD45RA+ cells. The sample comprised naive CD8+ T cells from PBMCs. The source is a man aged 18 to 29 in good health. Some clones in this sample may be carry-over from other donors' samples.

A remark on this clone: Other DNA sequences in the sample encode the same CDR3. The chain recombines TRBV27 with TRBJ1-3; D unclear. CDR3 length equals 16 residues. Trimming removed 0 bases from V and 4 bases from J, with 13 bases in between. Germline CDR1 reads MNHEY; CDR2 reads SMNVEV (reference sequence). The CDR3 here is CASSLSRGLSGNTIYF. CDR3 nucleotide sequence: TGTGCCAGCAGTTTATCCCGGGGTCTCTCCGGAAACACCATATATTTT.

The chain recombines TRBV7-9 with TRBJ2-3; 7 bases map to TRBD2. After removal of 5 bases from V and 1 base from J, the junction contained 9 bases not matched to a gene. The CDR3 consists of 16 residues. The germline gives CDR1 SEHNR, CDR2 FQNEAQ (reference sequence). In DNA, the CDR3 is TGTGCCAGCAGCACACAGACTAGCAGAGGCACAGATACGCAGTATTTT. It yields the protein CASSTQTSRGTDTQYF.

The chain has TRBV14 and TRBJ2-2; D call uncertain. The germline gives CDR1 SGHDN, CDR2 FVKESK. The V and J ends lost 1 base and 1 base respectively, with 10 bases between them. The CDR3 totals 16 residues. CDR3 in amino acids: CASSQGLRRNTGELFF. In DNA form, the CDR3 reads TGTGCCAGCAGCCAAGGTCTTCGGAGGAACACCGGGGAGCTGTTTTTT.

The chain recombines TRBV11-2 with TRBJ2-3; possible D gene TRBD2, 6 bases. CDR3 length: 18 residues. Germline V lookup: CDR1 SGHAT, CDR2 FQNNGV. Trimming pared 1 base from V and 3 bases from J, leaving 20 bases between. CDR3 DNA sequence: TGTGCCAGCAGCTTAGCCCGCGCGGTCCTAGCGAGTACAGATACGCAGTATTTT. Amino acids: CASSLARAVLASTDTQYF.

This chain joins TRBV7-9 and TRBJ2-2; D gene unclear. V lost 4 bases and J lost 1, with 7 bases in between. Germline lookup yields CDR1 SEHNR and CDR2 FQNEAQ (reference sequence). The CDR3 is made up of 14 amino acids. For the CDR3, the DNA is TGTGCCAGCAGCTCAAGGAGGAACACCGGGGAGCTGTTTTTT. Protein: CASSSRRNTGELFF.

The chain couples TRBV5-1 to TRBJ2-7; tentative D call: TRBD2 (5 bases). Germline-derived CDR1 and CDR2 are SGHRS and YFSETQ. The CDR3 totals 15 residues. V lost 2 bases, J lost 0 bases, and 12 bases lay in between. CDR3 DNA sequence: TGCGCCAGCAGCTTTTTAGAGGGATACTCCTACGAGCAGTACTTC. Amino acid sequence: CASSFLEGYSYEQYF.

This chain links TRBV19 with TRBJ2-3; no reliable D call. This CDR3 region has 14 residues. CDR1 is LNHDA, CDR2 SQIVND, per germline (reference sequence). Trimming shortened V by 4 bases and J by 0 bases, and 8 bases separated the two germline ends. The CDR3 nucleotides read TGTGCCAGTAGTACCCGACGGAGCACAGATACGCAGTATTTT. Protein sequence: CASSTRRSTDTQYF.

Note on this clone: The same CDR3 arises from other DNA sequences in this sample as well. The chain carries TRBV27 and TRBJ2-7; TRBD1 or TRBD2 may be the D gene (5 bases each). The CDR3 extends over 13 amino acids. CDR1 is MNHEY and CDR2 is SMNVEV in the germline V gene (reference sequence). Trimming removed 6 bases from V and 0 bases from J, with 9 bases in between. CDR3 in amino acids: CASSLGGSYEQYF. CDR3 nucleotides: TGTGCCAGCAGCCTTGGGGGCTCCTACGAGCAGTACTTC.

The chain has TRBV9 and TRBJ1-1; 10 bases agree with TRBD1. The CDR3 totals 13 residues. V shed 3 bases and J 10 bases; nucleotides not matched to a gene: 6. CDR1 and CDR2 (germline): SGDLS, YYNGEE. DNA for the CDR3: TGTGCCAGCAGCGACGGACAGGGGGTTAGAGCTTTCTTT. It codes for CASSDGQGVRAFF. Combining the CDR3 with reference TRBV9 and TRBJ1-1 gives the whole variable domain DSGVTQTPKHLITATGQRVTLRCSPRSGDLSVYWYQQSLDQGLQFLIQYYNGEERAKGNILERFSAQQFPDLHSELNLSSLELGDSALYFCASSDGQGVRAFFGQGTRLTVV.

The rearrangement joins TRBV14 to TRBJ2-4, with D possibly matching TRBD1 (5 bases). The germline V and J ends were trimmed by 6 bases and 0 bases, with 12 bases remaining between them. The CDR3 runs 15 residues. The germline CDR1 and CDR2 sequences are SGHDN and FVKESK. CDR3 amino acids: CASSSQGTAKNIQYF. Written as DNA, the CDR3 is TGTGCCAGCAGTAGCCAGGGTACAGCCAAAAACATTCAGTACTTC.

The rearrangement uses TRBV4-3 and TRBJ1-1, with D possibly TRBD1 on 5 matching bases. Germline CDR1 and CDR2: LGHNA and YSLEER. Trimming took off 4 bases at V and 0 bases at J, with 12 bases between the two ends. There are 15 residues in the CDR3. The CDR3 reads CASSLSGRLNTEAFF. Written as DNA, the CDR3 is TGCGCCAGCAGCCTATCGGGACGGTTGAACACTGAAGCTTTCTTT.

The chain links TRBV10-3 to TRBJ2-7; no clear D gene. V was pared by 3 bases and J by 2 bases, with 5 bases between. Per the germline V gene, CDR1 is ENHRY and CDR2 is SYGVKD. The CDR3 runs 12 residues. The CDR3 here is CAISDKTYEQYF. Here the CDR3 DNA reads TGTGCCATCAGTGACAAAACCTACGAGCAGTACTTC.

The chain joins TRBV11-1 to TRBJ2-7, with 8 bases identical to TRBD2. CDR3 length: 15 residues. V trimming: 5 bases; J trimming: 6 bases; junction bases outside the gene matches: 12. The V gene's germline CDR1 is SGHAT and CDR2 FQDESV (reference sequence). The CDR3 nucleotides are TGTGCCAGCAGCGCCTCCGGGACTAGGCCCGGCGAGCAGTACTTC. Its translation is CASSASGTRPGEQYF.

In nucleotides, the CDR3 is TGCGCCAGCAGCCAAGATCCGGGGACCCCGAAAGCTTTCTTT. Translating it yields CASSQDPGTPKAFF. The chain couples TRBV4-1 to TRBJ1-1, with D maybe TRBD1 (5 bases). Trimming took off 0 bases at V and 9 bases at J, with 14 bases between the two ends. CDR3 length: 14 residues. The germline V gene has CDR1 MGHRA and CDR2 YSYEKL.

The chain carries TRBV4-3 and TRBJ2-2; D perhaps matches TRBD2 (6 bases). Germline loops: CDR1 LGHNA, CDR2 YSLEER. The CDR3 loop spans 18 amino acids. V lost 4 bases, J lost 0 bases, and 18 bases lay in between. CDR3 coding DNA: TGCGCCAGCAGCCCGGATATTAGCGGACTCACGAACACCGGGGAGCTGTTTTTT. Its protein is CASSPDISGLTNTGELFF.

The chain links TRBV5-1 to TRBJ2-1; 11 nucleotides match TRBD2. V gave up 2 bases and J gave up 7 bases; unmatched junction bases: 5. The CDR3 is 15 residues long. CDR1 is SGHRS, CDR2 YFSETQ, per germline. Here the CDR3 DNA reads TGCGCCAGCAGCTTTAGCGGGAGGGTAGAGAATGAGCAGTTCTTC. Its protein is CASSFSGRVENEQFF.

The gene calls are TRBV27 and TRBJ2-1; 7 positions agree with TRBD2. V was clipped by 5 bases and J by 2 bases; unmatched bases: 6. The CDR3 has 15 amino acids. CDR1 is MNHEY, CDR2 SMNVEV, per germline (reference sequence). The CDR3 sequence is CASSLVAGPYNEQFF. The CDR3 region has the DNA TGTGCCAGCAGTCTCGTAGCGGGCCCCTACAATGAGCAGTTCTTC.

The V gene is TRBV28, the J gene TRBJ1-2; TRBD1 matches 9 bases. The germline V gene has CDR1 MDHEN and CDR2 SYDVKM. Trimming cost V 6 bases and J 4 bases; bases outside gene matches: 3. The CDR3 has 13 amino acids. The CDR3: CASRGQGLYGYTF. The CDR3 DNA sequence: TGTGCCAGCAGGGGACAGGGACTCTATGGCTACACCTTC.

The genes are TRBV29-1 and TRBJ2-7; 8 bases fit TRBD2. The CDR3 is 13 residues long. Unmatched junction bases numbered 6, after V lost 7 bases and J lost 1 base. Germline loops: CDR1 SQVTM, CDR2 ANQGSEA. In DNA, the CDR3 is TGCAGCGCCGCGGGAGGACAGTCCTACGAGCAGTACTTC. Encoded protein: CSAAGGQSYEQYF.

V and J are TRBV30 and TRBJ2-2; D perhaps matches TRBD2 (6 bases). The V and J ends lost 3 bases and 6 bases respectively, with 11 bases between them. Germline V gene sequence: CDR1 GTSNPN, CDR2 SVGIG (reference sequence). The CDR3 spans 13 residues. CDR3 sequence: CAWRLAWSGELFF. CDR3 DNA sequence: TGTGCCTGGAGGCTAGCGTGGTCCGGGGAGCTGTTTTTT.

V gene TRBV7-8 combines with J gene TRBJ1-1; D gene uncertain. The CDR3 length is 14 residues. Germline CDR1 reads SGHVS; CDR2 reads FQNEAQ. Trimming left V 5 bases short and J 8 bases short, with 18 bases between. The CDR3 loop is CASSPGLGDGEAFF. CDR3 nucleotides: TGTGCCAGCAGCCCCGGACTGGGCGACGGGGAAGCTTTCTTT.

This rearrangement joins TRBV28 to TRBJ1-1; possibly TRBD1 for D (5 bases). The CDR3 is 15 residues long. Trimming cost V 2 bases and J 2 bases, with 12 bases left between them. Germline assignment: CDR1 MDHEN and CDR2 SYDVKM. The CDR3 sequence is CASSLILRGNTEAFF. DNA for the CDR3: TGTGCCAGCAGTTTAATACTTAGGGGAAACACTGAAGCTTTCTTT.

This clone was seen just once. The V call is TRBV10-3, the J call TRBJ2-7, with TRBD2 matching over 7 bases. The V gene end was trimmed by 6 bases and the J gene end by 1 base; junction bases not matched to a gene: 18. The CDR3 has 18 amino acids. Germline CDR1 reads ENHRY; CDR2 reads SYGVKD. The CDR3 spells CAISGSAREGLISYEQYF. DNA for the CDR3: TGTGCCATCAGCGGGTCCGCGAGGGAGGGCCTTATTTCCTACGAGCAGTACTTC.

The chain recombines TRBV29-1 with TRBJ2-5; a possible D gene is TRBD2 (6 bases). The tail of the sequence fits TRBJ2-7 better, so the J call may be wrong. There are 11 residues in the CDR3. Germline V gives CDR1 SQVTM, CDR2 ANQGSEA. The CDR3 DNA reads as TGCAGCGTTCTGACTAGTTACGAGCAGTACTTC. Its protein is CSVLTSYEQYF.

CDR3 in amino acids: CAWSVLDGSYEQYF. The DNA of the CDR3 is TGTGCCTGGAGTGTACTAGACGGCTCCTACGAGCAGTACTTC. This chain links TRBV30 with TRBJ2-7; possible D gene TRBD2, 5 bases. In germline, CDR1 is GTSNPN, CDR2 SVGIG (reference sequence). V was trimmed by 0 bases and J by 0 bases, leaving 9 bases between them. The CDR3 sequence is 14 residues long.

The rearrangement links TRBV4-2 to TRBJ1-2, with TRBD1 identical over 7 bases. V dropped 1 base and J dropped 3; count of bases not matched to a gene: 5. Germline CDR1 LGHNA, CDR2 YNFKEQ. The CDR3 has 15 amino acids. This CDR3 reads CASSQGPGTDYGYTF. For the CDR3, the DNA is TGTGCCAGCAGCCAAGGACCGGGGACAGACTATGGCTACACCTTC.